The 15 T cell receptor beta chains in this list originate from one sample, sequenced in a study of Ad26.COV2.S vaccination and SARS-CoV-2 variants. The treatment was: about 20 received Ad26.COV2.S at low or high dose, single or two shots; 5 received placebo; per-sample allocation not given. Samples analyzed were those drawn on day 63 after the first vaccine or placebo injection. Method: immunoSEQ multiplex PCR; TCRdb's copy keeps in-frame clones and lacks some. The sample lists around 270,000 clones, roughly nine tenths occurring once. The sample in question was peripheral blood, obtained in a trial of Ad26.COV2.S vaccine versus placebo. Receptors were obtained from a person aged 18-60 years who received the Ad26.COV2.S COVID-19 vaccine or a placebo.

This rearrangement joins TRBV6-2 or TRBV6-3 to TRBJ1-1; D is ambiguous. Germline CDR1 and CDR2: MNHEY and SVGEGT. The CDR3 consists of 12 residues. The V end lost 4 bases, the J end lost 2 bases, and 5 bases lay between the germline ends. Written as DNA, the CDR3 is TGTGCCAGCAGTTTAGCAAACACTGAAGCTTTCTTT. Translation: CASSLANTEAFF.

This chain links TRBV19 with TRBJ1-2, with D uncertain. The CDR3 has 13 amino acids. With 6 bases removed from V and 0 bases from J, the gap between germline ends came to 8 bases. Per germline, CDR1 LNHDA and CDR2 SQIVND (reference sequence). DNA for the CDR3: TGTGCCAGTAGCAAAGCGGCTAACTATGGCTACACCTTC. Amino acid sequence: CASSKAANYGYTF.

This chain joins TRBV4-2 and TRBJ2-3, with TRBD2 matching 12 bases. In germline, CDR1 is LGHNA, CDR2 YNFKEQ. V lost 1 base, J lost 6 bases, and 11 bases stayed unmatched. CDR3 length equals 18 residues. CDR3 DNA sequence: TGTGCCAGCAGCCAAGCTAAGACTAGCGGGGGCCCCGGGGATACGCAGTATTTT. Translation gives CASSQAKTSGGPGDTQYF.

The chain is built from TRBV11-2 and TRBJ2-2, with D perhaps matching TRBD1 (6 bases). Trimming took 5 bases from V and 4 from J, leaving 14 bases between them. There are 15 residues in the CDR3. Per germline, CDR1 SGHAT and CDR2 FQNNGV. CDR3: CASSLTGSGTGELFF. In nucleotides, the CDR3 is TGTGCCAGCAGCCTTACAGGGTCGGGCACCGGGGAGCTGTTTTTT. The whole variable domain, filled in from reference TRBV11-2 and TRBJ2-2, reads EAGVAQSPRYKIIEKRQSVAFWCNPISGHATLYWYQQILGQGPKLLIQFQNNGVVDDSQLPKDRFSAERLKGVDSTLKIQPAKLEDSAVYLCASSLTGSGTGELFFGEGSRLTVL.

In nucleotides, the CDR3 is TGTGCCAGTAGTATGGGGAGGAGTAATCAGCCCCAGCATTTT. Residues: CASSMGRSNQPQHF. The rearrangement uses TRBV19 and TRBJ1-5, with D uncertain. In germline, CDR1 is LNHDA, CDR2 SQIVND (reference sequence). CDR3 length: 14 amino acids. V was shortened by 3 bases and J by 4 bases, with 10 bases between the two germline ends. Complete variable domain (other parts from reference TRBV19 and TRBJ1-5): DGGITQSPKYLFRKEGQNVTLSCEQNLNHDAMYWYRQDPGQGLRLIYYSQIVNDFQKGDIAEGYSVSREKKESFPLTVTSAQKNPTAFYLCASSMGRSNQPQHFGDGTRLSIL.

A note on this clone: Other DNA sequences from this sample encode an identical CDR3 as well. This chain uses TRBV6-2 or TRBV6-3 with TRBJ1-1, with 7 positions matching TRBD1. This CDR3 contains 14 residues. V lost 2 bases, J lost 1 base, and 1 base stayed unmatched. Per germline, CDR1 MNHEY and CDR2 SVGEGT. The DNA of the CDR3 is TGTGCCAGCAGTTACCGACAGGGGAACACTGAAGCTTTCTTT. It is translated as CASSYRQGNTEAFF.

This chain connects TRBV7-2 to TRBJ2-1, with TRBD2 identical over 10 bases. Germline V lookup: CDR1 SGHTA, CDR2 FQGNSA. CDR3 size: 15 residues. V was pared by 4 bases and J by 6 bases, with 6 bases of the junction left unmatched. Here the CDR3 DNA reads TGTGCCAGCAGCTCCCCTAGCGGGAGAGTCAATGAGCAGTTCTTC. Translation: CASSSPSGRVNEQFF.

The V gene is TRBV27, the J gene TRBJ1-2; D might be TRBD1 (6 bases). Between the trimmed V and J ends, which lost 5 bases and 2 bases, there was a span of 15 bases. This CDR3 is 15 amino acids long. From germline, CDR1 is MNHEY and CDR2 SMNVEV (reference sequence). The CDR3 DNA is TGTGCCAGCAGTCCGCGCCCCGACAGGAACTATGGCTACACCTTC. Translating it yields CASSPRPDRNYGYTF.

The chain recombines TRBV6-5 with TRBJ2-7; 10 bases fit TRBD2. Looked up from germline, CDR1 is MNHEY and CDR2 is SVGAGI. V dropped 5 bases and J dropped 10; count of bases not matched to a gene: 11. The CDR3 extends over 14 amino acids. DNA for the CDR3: TGTGCCAGCAGTCCGAATTCTAGCGGGAGACCCCAGTACGTC. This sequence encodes CASSPNSSGRPQYV.

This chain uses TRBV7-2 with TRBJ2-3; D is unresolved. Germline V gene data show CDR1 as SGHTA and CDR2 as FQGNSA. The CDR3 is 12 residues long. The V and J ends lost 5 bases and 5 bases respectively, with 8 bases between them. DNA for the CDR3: TGTGCCAGCAGCCCCCAAATAGATACGCAGTATTTT. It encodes CASSPQIDTQYF.

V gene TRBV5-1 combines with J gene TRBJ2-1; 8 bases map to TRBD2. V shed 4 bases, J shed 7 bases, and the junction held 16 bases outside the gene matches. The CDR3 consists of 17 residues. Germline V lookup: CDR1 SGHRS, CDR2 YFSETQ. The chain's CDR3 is CASSPLGLAGTGNEQFF. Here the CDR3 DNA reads TGCGCCAGCAGCCCACTGGGGTTAGCGGGAACGGGTAATGAGCAGTTCTTC.

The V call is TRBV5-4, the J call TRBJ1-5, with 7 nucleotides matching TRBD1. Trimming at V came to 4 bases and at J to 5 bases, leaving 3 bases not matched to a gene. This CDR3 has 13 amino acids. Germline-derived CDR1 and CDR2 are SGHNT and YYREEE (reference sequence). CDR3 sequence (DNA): TGTGCCAGCAGCCCTGACAGGGATCAGCCCCAGCATTTT. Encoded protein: CASSPDRDQPQHF.

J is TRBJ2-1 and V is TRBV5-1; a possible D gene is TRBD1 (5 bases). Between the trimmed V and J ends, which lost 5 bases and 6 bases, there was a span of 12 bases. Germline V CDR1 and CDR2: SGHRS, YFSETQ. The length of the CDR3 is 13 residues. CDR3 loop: CASSHDSPNEQFF. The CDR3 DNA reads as TGCGCCAGCAGTCACGACAGCCCCAATGAGCAGTTCTTC.

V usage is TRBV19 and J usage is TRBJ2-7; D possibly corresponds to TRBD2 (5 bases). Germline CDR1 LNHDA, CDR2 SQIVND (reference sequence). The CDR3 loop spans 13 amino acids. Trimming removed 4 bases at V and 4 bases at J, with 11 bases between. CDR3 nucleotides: TGTGCCAGTAGTACGGACTTCGGGTACGAGCAGTACGTC. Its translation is CASSTDFGYEQYV.

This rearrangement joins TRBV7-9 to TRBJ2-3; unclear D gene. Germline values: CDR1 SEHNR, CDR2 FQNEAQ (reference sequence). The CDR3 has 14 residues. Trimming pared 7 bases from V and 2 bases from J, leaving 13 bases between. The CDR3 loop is CASNTVLNTDTQYF. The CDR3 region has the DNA TGTGCCAGCAATACTGTCCTGAACACAGATACGCAGTATTTT.